A selection of T cell receptor beta chains follows, all from one sample in a study of spatial heterogeneity in lung cancer. TCRdb ran MiXCR on the 5' RACE reads and lists one entry per CDR3 protein. The sample shows fewer than 60,000 distinct CDR3 sequences, roughly 7.4% of them seen only once. The material sequenced was PBMCs, taken at follow-up. All receptors derive from a female donor with early-stage non-small cell lung cancer. Each CDR3 is given with its conserved first and last residue. The order of the fields is V gene, D gene, J gene, clone size, CDR3 length, CDR3 DNA, CDR3 protein. A D gene is named only where the DNA matches it firmly. Size tells how often a clone was seen (once, few, many) or the class of an expanded clone, and some rows leave it out.

>TRBV7-9|TRBD1|TRBJ1-4|many|15
TGTGCCAGCAGCCCCGACAGGGGACTAAATGAAAAACTGTTTTTT
CASSPDRGLNEKLFF
>TRBV11-3|TRBD1|TRBJ2-5|few|15
TGTGCCAGCAGCGCGGGACAGGGGGCAAGTGAGACCCAGTACTTC
CASSAGQGASETQYF
>TRBV20-1|TRBD2|TRBJ2-2|NA|14
TGCAGTGCTAGAGAAGCGGGGGGAACCGGGGAGCTGTTTTTT
CSAREAGGTGELFF
>TRBV5-1|NA|TRBJ2-1|many|16
TGCGCCAGCAGCTTGGGTACCAGCGCGACCTACAATGAGCAGTTCTTC
CASSLGTSATYNEQFF
>TRBV19|TRBD1|TRBJ1-5|many|16
TGTGCCAGTACTTATCGGAGAGACAGGGGGAATCAGCCCCAGCATTTT
CASTYRRDRGNQPQHF
>TRBV5-1|NA|TRBJ2-7|many|13
TGCGCCAGCAGCCGTGCGGGCTCCTACGAGCAGTACTTC
CASSRAGSYEQYF
>TRBV11-2|NA|TRBJ1-1|NA|14
TGTGCCAGCAGCGTAAGACAGCGAGACACTGAAGCTTTCTTT
CASSVRQRDTEAFF
>TRBV6-5|TRBD2|TRBJ2-1|few|16
TGTGCCAGCAGTTACCCTACTAGCGGGTCCTACAATGAGCAGTTCTTC
CASSYPTSGSYNEQFF
>TRBV5-1|TRBD1|TRBJ2-5|NA|14
TGCGCCAGCGCCACCGGGACAGGGGTCGAGACCCAGTACTTC
CASATGTGVETQYF
>TRBV20-1|NA|TRBJ1-3|many|14
TGCAGTGCTGCCGCAATCTCCTCTGGAAACACCATATATTTT
CSAAAISSGNTIYF
>TRBV6-5|TRBD2|TRBJ2-1|NA|16
TGTGCCAGCAGTTACGGCGGGGGTTATTCCTACAATGAGCAGTTCTTC
CASSYGGGYSYNEQFF
>TRBV18|NA|TRBJ1-1|few|13
TGTGCCACCACAGGGAGGCGGGACACTGAAGCTTTCTTT
CATTGRRDTEAFF
>TRBV18|TRBD1|TRBJ2-7|NA|15
TGTGCCAGCTCACAGTTCCCCGGACAGGACTACGAGCAGTACTTC
CASSQFPGQDYEQYF
>TRBV18|TRBD2|TRBJ2-3|many|17
TGTGCCAGCTCACCACCGGGACTAGCGGTGATCACAGATACGCAGTATTTT
CASSPPGLAVITDTQYF
>TRBV5-1|NA|TRBJ2-1|NA|13
TGCGCCAGCAGCTTCGGGCAGAACAATGAGCAGTTCTTC
CASSFGQNNEQFF
>TRBV5-1|NA|TRBJ1-5|many|13
TGCGCCAGCCCTGTACACTCCAGTCAGCCCCAGCATTTT
CASPVHSSQPQHF
>TRBV10-3|NA|TRBJ1-5|NA|18
TGTGCCATCAGTGAGTCGAGGGGAGGGGACAACCGCAATCAGCCCCAGCATTTT
CAISESRGGDNRNQPQHF
>TRBV20-1|NA|TRBJ2-7|many|13
TGCAGTGCTAGCCGAACAACCACTGCCGAGCAGTACTTC
CSASRTTTAEQYF
>TRBV24-1|TRBD1|TRBJ2-1|many|12
TGTGCCACCAGCCGGACAGGGAATGAGCAGTTCTTC
CATSRTGNEQFF
>TRBV9|TRBD2|TRBJ2-3|many|16
TGTGCCAGCAGCGTAGTATCTAGCGGGGGCCTAAATACGCAGTATTTT
CASSVVSSGGLNTQYF
>TRBV19|NA|TRBJ2-2|NA|15
TGTGCCAGTAGTAAGAAGACCACGAACACCGGGGAGCTGTTTTTT
CASSKKTTNTGELFF
>TRBV5-1|NA|TRBJ1-6|many|16
TGCGCCAGCGCCCGGTCCGACAGCTCCTATAATTCACCCCTCCACTTT
CASARSDSSYNSPLHF
>TRBV20-1|TRBD2|TRBJ2-1|many|15
TGCAGTGCTACCAATCCGGGACTAGCATCCAATGAGCAGTTCTTC
CSATNPGLASNEQFF
>TRBV6-2/TRBV6-3|TRBD2|TRBJ2-2|NA|18
TGTGCCAGCAGTTACTCCGCCTCTAGCGGGGGAAGCATCGGGGAGCTGTTTTTT
CASSYSASSGGSIGELFF
>TRBV2|NA|TRBJ1-5|NA|13
TGTGCCAGCAGGGATGGCGTCAATCAGCCCCAGCATTTT
CASRDGVNQPQHF
>TRBV6-6|NA|TRBJ2-5|NA|13
TGTGCCAGCAGTAACAGGTTGGCGGAGACCCAGTACTTC
CASSNRLAETQYF
>TRBV6-2/TRBV6-3|NA|TRBJ1-1|many|15
TGTGCCAGCAATGGAAACGGGCAGGCGAACACTGAAGCTTTCTTT
CASNGNGQANTEAFF
>TRBV5-5|TRBD1|TRBJ2-6|many|17
TGTGCCAGCAGCTTGGGAGGGGGCCTCTCTGGGGCCAACGTCCTGACTTTC
CASSLGGGLSGANVLTF
>TRBV18|NA|TRBJ1-1|many|16
TGTGCCAGCTCCCCGGTGAGGTCCCAGATGGACACTGAAGCTTTCTTT
CASSPVRSQMDTEAFF
>TRBV28|NA|TRBJ1-2|few|11
TGTGCCAGCAGTTACGGCGATGGCTACACCTTC
CASSYGDGYTF
>TRBV6-2/TRBV6-3|NA|TRBJ2-7|NA|16
TGTGCCAGCAGAAACTATCCTCCGGGGGAACGATACGAGCAGTACTTC
CASRNYPPGERYEQYF
>TRBV4-3|NA|TRBJ1-1|NA|14
TGCGCCAGCAGCCTGAATCCCCCGAACACTGAAGCTTTCTTT
CASSLNPPNTEAFF
>TRBV5-5|NA|TRBJ2-5|few|13
TGTGCCAGCAGCTTATTTAGGGACCAGACCCAGTACTTC
CASSLFRDQTQYF
>TRBV7-9|NA|TRBJ1-3|many|14
TGTGCCAGCCGCACAATCTTGGGAGGAAACACCATATATTTT
CASRTILGGNTIYF
>TRBV3-1|NA|TRBJ2-1|many|12
TGTGCCAGCAGTCTCAGCGGTTATGAGCAGTTCTTC
CASSLSGYEQFF
>TRBV6-2/TRBV6-3|NA|TRBJ2-4|many|13
TGTGCCAGCAGTTACGGGTCCCAAAACATTCAGTACTTC
CASSYGSQNIQYF
>TRBV30|NA|TRBJ1-1|few|13
TGTGCCTGTGGCCCCCAAGGGATCACTGAAGCTTTCTTT
CACGPQGITEAFF
>TRBV5-1|TRBD2|TRBJ2-2|NA|14
TGCGCCAGCAGCCAACTAGCGGCGTCCGCAGAGCTGTTTTTT
CASSQLAASAELFF
>TRBV18|TRBD1|TRBJ1-5|few|15
TGTGCCAGCTCACGCATTGGGGACAGGGGGGAGCCCCAGCATTTT
CASSRIGDRGEPQHF
>TRBV7-2|NA|TRBJ1-1|many|14
TGTGCCAGCAGCGTGATGCTGTTGAACACTGAAGCTTTCTTT
CASSVMLLNTEAFF
>TRBV10-3|TRBD1|TRBJ2-5|few|14
TGTGCCATACAACAGGGGCCTGGCCGGGAGACCCAGTACTTC
CAIQQGPGRETQYF
>TRBV7-2|NA|TRBJ2-5|NA|14
TGTGCCAGCAGCCGCCTGGTCGGTCGGGAGACCCAGTACTTC
CASSRLVGRETQYF
>TRBV19|TRBD1|TRBJ2-1|NA|14
TGTGCCAGTAGTTTCTTCGGACAGGACAATGAGCAGTTCTTC
CASSFFGQDNEQFF
>TRBV5-1|TRBD2|TRBJ2-7|few|14
TGCGCCAGCAGCTTGCCTGCTAGCGGTTACGAGCAGTACTTC
CASSLPASGYEQYF
>TRBV14|NA|TRBJ1-2|many|12
TGTGCCAGCAGCCGAGAGGGCTATGGCTACACCTTC
CASSREGYGYTF
>TRBV20-1|NA|TRBJ2-1|NA|15
TGCAGTGCTAGAGCAGGGGGGAATTCCTACAATGAGCAGTTCTTC
CSARAGGNSYNEQFF
>TRBV20-1|TRBD1|TRBJ1-6|many|14
TGCAGTGCTAGTTCGGACAGGGCGGAATCACCCCTCCACTTT
CSASSDRAESPLHF
>TRBV3-1|NA|TRBJ2-7|many|11
TGTGCCAGCAGCCAAGTCTACGAGCAGTACTTC
CASSQVYEQYF
>TRBV5-1|NA|TRBJ2-5|NA|15
TGCGCCAGCAGCTTCGGGGGACTCCACCAAGAGACCCAGTACTTC
CASSFGGLHQETQYF
>TRBV7-9|TRBD1|TRBJ1-1|many|14
TGTGCCAGCAGCTTTTACAGGGGTAACACTGAAGCTTTCTTT
CASSFYRGNTEAFF
>TRBV4-2|NA|TRBJ2-7|many|15
TGTGCCAGCAGCCAAGATCAGGCTAGTTACTACGAGCAGTACTTC
CASSQDQASYYEQYF
>TRBV28|TRBD2|TRBJ2-1|many|16
TGTGCCAGCAGTCCCTTACTAGCGGGGTCCTACAATGAGCAGTTCTTC
CASSPLLAGSYNEQFF
>TRBV7-2|TRBD1|TRBJ2-5|many|15
TGTGCCAGCAGCTTCAATAAGGGGGCAGGAGAGACCCAGTACTTC
CASSFNKGAGETQYF
>TRBV15|TRBD1|TRBJ2-5|NA|14
TGTGCCACCAGCAGAACAGGGGTCCAAACGACCCAGTACTTC
CATSRTGVQTTQYF
>TRBV5-1|TRBD1|TRBJ2-5|few|14
TGCGCCAGCAGCCCCGGGACAGGGGCTGAGACCCAGTACTTC
CASSPGTGAETQYF